This paragraph covers one T cell receptor beta chain sequence. This sample was included in a study of Ad26.COV2.S vaccination and SARS-CoV-2 variants. Here immunoSEQ multiplex PCR was the method, and the copy in TCRdb shows in-frame clones only, minus some. The table lists about 350,000 clones, less than 90% of them singletons. The V gene end was trimmed by 7 bases and the J gene end by 5 bases; junction bases not matched to a gene: 6. Per germline, CDR1 MNHEY and CDR2 SVGAGI. This CDR3 spans 13 amino acids. Documented treatment: roughly 19 received Ad26.COV2.S at low or high dose, single or two shots; several received placebo; per-sample allocation not given. Sampling was performed 63 days after the first vaccine or placebo injection.

The clonotype comes from a person between 18 and 65 years old who received the Ad26.COV2.S COVID-19 vaccine or a placebo. The sequencing used peripheral blood, collected in a trial of Ad26.COV2.S vaccine versus placebo. This chain joins TRBV6-5 and TRBJ1-2; 8 bases are shared with TRBD1. The DNA for the CDR3 is TGTGCCAGCAAATGGACAGGGCAATATGGCTACACCTTC. Amino acid sequence: CASKWTGQYGYTF.